The clone carrying this T cell receptor beta chain was seen just once. The data stem from a study of blood T cell repertoires in COVID-19. Whole-study context: COVID-19 samples collected from the United States, Italy and Spain covered acute and convalescent phases.

The CDR3 sequence is 17 residues long. V dropped 2 bases and J dropped 7; count of bases not matched to a gene: 13. The germline V gene has CDR1 MDHEN and CDR2 SYDVKM. Libraries were prepared by immunoSEQ multiplex PCR; TCRdb keeps only in-frame clonotypes and omits some of them. The data contain about 120,000 clones, 90% of them seen just once; the ten biggest clones take up about 3.8%. V is TRBV28 and J is TRBJ2-5; 10 bases agree with TRBD1. The sequencing sample was made of peripheral blood. The TCR originated in a woman aged 60-75 years with COVID-19, enrolled during active disease. The CDR3 protein is CASSLTPGQGPVWTQYF. CDR3 nucleotide sequence: TGTGCCAGCAGTTTAACTCCGGGACAGGGGCCGGTTTGGACCCAGTACTTC.